These T cell receptor beta chains were read from a single sample in a study of tumor-infiltrating lymphocytes in localized non-small cell lung cancer. The assay was immunoSEQ multiplex PCR, and TCRdb's table has in-frame clones only and misses some. The sample lists about 15,000 clones; approximately 69% were seen once. Sequencing was performed on lung tumor tissue. The receptors stem from a human donor with non-small cell lung cancer. Both conserved end residues are part of each CDR3. D genes are given only for firm matches. Not all rows give a size; the values are once, few, many and, for expanded clones, a class.

clone_size,v_call,j_call,d_call,cdr3_aa,cdr3_nt
few,TRBV10-3,TRBJ1-5,TRBD1,CAISRDREGNQPQHF,TGTGCCATCAGCCGGGACAGGGAGGGCAATCAGCCCCAGCATTTT
.,TRBV5-1,TRBJ2-1,.,CASSLAPSYNEQFF,TGCGCCAGCAGCTTGGCCCCTAGCTACAATGAGCAGTTCTTC
.,TRBV25-1,TRBJ2-4,.,CASSDFQGGGAKNIQYF,TGTGCCAGCAGTGATTTCCAGGGCGGTGGGGCCAAAAACATTCAGTACTTC
few,TRBV7-9,TRBJ2-5,TRBD2,CASNTGAGVSETQYF,TGTGCCAGCAACACTGGGGCGGGAGTCTCAGAGACCCAGTACTTC
medium-sized,TRBV6-6,TRBJ2-5,.,CASSYVWETQYF,TGTGCCAGCAGTTACGTATGGGAGACCCAGTACTTC
few,TRBV29-1,TRBJ2-7,TRBD2,CSVEISGTSGSYEQYF,TGCAGCGTTGAAATTTCCGGGACTAGCGGATCTTACGAGCAGTACTTC
.,TRBV6-5,TRBJ2-2,.,CASSLRYGDTGELFF,TGTGCCAGCAGCCTTCGCTACGGGGACACCGGGGAGCTGTTTTTT
.,TRBV7-8,TRBJ1-3,.,CASSLYGNTIYF,TGTGCCAGCAGCTTATATGGAAACACCATATATTTT
.,TRBV7-8,TRBJ2-1,TRBD1,CASSPDRAAYNEQFF,TGTGCCAGCAGCCCAGACAGGGCCGCCTACAATGAGCAGTTCTTC
once,TRBV29-1,TRBJ2-3,.,CSTGQGGTDTQYF,TGCAGCACCGGCCAGGGCGGGACAGATACGCAGTATTTT
.,TRBV2,TRBJ2-1,TRBD1,CASSRGTGGSEQFF,TGTGCCAGCAGCAGAGGGACAGGGGGCAGTGAGCAGTTCTTC
.,TRBV4-1,TRBJ1-1,.,CASSQGTGPEAFF,TGCGCCAGCAGCCAAGGAACTGGCCCTGAAGCTTTCTTT
.,TRBV15,TRBJ2-5,TRBD1,CATSRDLSRTGQETQYF,TGTGCCACCAGCAGAGATCTAAGTAGGACAGGCCAAGAGACCCAGTACTTC
.,TRBV19,TRBJ2-2,.,CATTTGTGRLTGELFF,TGTGCTACGACAACAGGGACGGGAAGGTTAACCGGGGAGCTGTTTTTT
few,TRBV28,TRBJ1-1,TRBD1,CASRDSLNTEAFF,TGTGCCAGCCGGGACAGTTTAAACACTGAAGCTTTCTTT
few,TRBV5-1,TRBJ2-3,.,CASSLALLVTVDTQYF,TGCGCCAGCAGCTTGGCCCTCCTCGTAACTGTAGATACGCAGTATTTT
.,TRBV18,TRBJ2-1,.,CASSPLGAGDEQFF,TGTGCCAGCTCACCTCTGGGGGCTGGGGATGAGCAGTTCTTC
medium-sized,TRBV7-9,TRBJ2-1,TRBD1,CASSLRGQGGNEQFF,TGTGCCAGCAGCTTAAGGGGACAGGGTGGTAATGAGCAGTTCTTC
few,TRBV28,TRBJ2-3,.,CASSLLSGETDTQYF,TGTGCCAGCAGTTTACTATCGGGAGAAACAGATACGCAGTATTTT
.,TRBV5-1,TRBJ2-7,TRBD2,CASSLVPSGSNEQYF,TGCGCCAGCAGCTTGGTGCCTAGCGGGTCCAACGAGCAGTACTTC
once,TRBV30,TRBJ2-5,.,CAWSRPVGSQETQYF,TGTGCCTGGAGTCGCCCGGTGGGCAGCCAAGAGACCCAGTACTTC
.,TRBV30,TRBJ1-3,.,CAWRITGGRNTIYF,TGTGCCTGGAGAATCACAGGAGGTAGAAACACCATATATTTT
.,TRBV28,TRBJ2-7,.,CASSPLGRVSNEQYF,TGTGCCAGCAGTCCCCTAGGTAGGGTGAGTAACGAGCAGTACTTC
.,TRBV7-8,TRBJ2-7,TRBD2,CASSPTWREASYEQYF,TGTGCCAGCAGCCCCACTTGGCGGGAGGCCTCCTACGAGCAGTACTTC
.,TRBV6-5,TRBJ2-7,.,CASRRFAGGHYEQYF,TGTGCCAGCAGGCGGTTCGCGGGTGGGCACTACGAGCAGTACTTC
.,TRBV9,TRBJ2-7,.,CASRGSGPEQYF,TGTGCCAGCAGGGGATCGGGACCCGAGCAGTACTTC
once,TRBV28,TRBJ2-1,TRBD2,CASNLAGGRNEQFF,TGTGCCAGCAATCTAGCGGGAGGGCGAAATGAGCAGTTCTTC
.,TRBV15,TRBJ2-5,.,CATSRQKETQYF,TGTGCCACCAGCAGACAGAAAGAGACCCAGTACTTC
.,TRBV19,TRBJ2-4,.,CASSDPTPGRDSPRYF,TGTGCCAGTAGTGATCCCACCCCGGGCCGCGACTCACCCAGGTACTTC
.,TRBV6-1,TRBJ2-7,.,CASSVGGRGHFYEQYF,TGTGCCAGCAGTGTAGGTGGGAGAGGCCATTTCTACGAGCAGTACTTC
.,TRBV5-1,TRBJ2-7,.,CASSPAGYEQYF,TGCGCCAGCAGCCCCGCCGGTTACGAGCAGTACTTC